This T cell receptor beta chain was documented in a study of shared clonotypes between healthy human individuals. V dropped 2 bases and J dropped 6 bases, with 17 bases sitting between them. Germline CDR1 SGHVS, CDR2 FNYEAQ. There are 15 residues in the CDR3. Deep-level running was used for the assay. The data were produced by immunoSEQ multiplex PCR, yet TCRdb's version contains in-frame clones alone and is incomplete. The sample includes some 2,500,000 clones, 93% of them seen just once. Source material: naive CD4+ T cells from PBMCs. Subset given: CD45RA+ positively selected. V gene TRBV7-6 combines with J gene TRBJ2-7, with D maybe TRBD1 (5 bases). This clonotype was obtained from a man aged 18 to 30 in good health. Some clones in this sample may be carry-over from other donors' samples. CDR3 nucleotides: TGTGCCAGCAGCTTACCGACAACAGGTAGAGGCGAGCAGTACTTC. As protein: CASSLPTTGRGEQYF. Full variable domain (outside the CDR3, taken from reference TRBV7-6 and TRBJ2-7): GAGVSQSPRYKVTKRGQDVALRCDPISGHVSLYWYRQALGQGPEFLTYFNYEAQQDKSGLPNDRFSAERPEGSISTLTIQRTEQRDSAMYRCASSLPTTGRGEQYFGPGTRLTVT.